This T cell receptor beta chain was documented in a study of shared clonotypes between healthy human individuals. Study at large: The plates for each donor numbered three CD4 naive, three CD4 memory, two CD8 naive and one CD8 memory.

With 2 bases clipped from V and 2 bases from J, the junction kept 7 bases outside the gene matches. This CDR3 contains 16 residues. From germline, CDR1 is KGHSH and CDR2 LQKENI. This clone was seen only once. The assay was run at deep level. Generated by immunoSEQ multiplex PCR, the TCRdb table keeps only in-frame clones and is missing some. Among roughly 2 million clones listed, more than 90% were seen once. V usage is TRBV18 and J usage is TRBJ2-3; TRBD2 matches at 7 bases. The sequence was collected from a man in his late teens or twenties in good health. Sequencing was done on a sample of naive CD4+ T cells sorted from blood. Subset noted: CD45RA+ positively selected. Here the CDR3 reads CASSPGRDPYTDTQYF. The CDR3 coding sequence is TGTGCCAGCTCACCAGGGAGGGACCCATACACAGATACGCAGTATTTT.